This T cell receptor beta chain originates from a study of cytomegalovirus exposure and HLA in healthy donors. The validation cohort, a group of over a hundred subjects, included the donors and was separate from the approximately 670-subject first cohort. This clone came up once. The antigen is not known. The CDR3 consists of 15 residues. V lost 4 bases to trimming and J lost 0 bases, with 11 bases between them. Germline V gene sequence: CDR1 SGDLS, CDR2 YYNGEE. Profiled with immunoSEQ multiplex PCR; TCRdb holds only in-frame clones, not every one. The data contain about 220,000 clones, around 90% of them seen just once; the ten biggest clones take up approximately 2.9%. General study findings and limits: The study recorded about 160 TCR beta chains that were cytomegalovirus-associated. Through in vitro validation, three CMV-associated chains were shown to be specific for CMV antigens. In a later analysis, first-cohort TCR clusters were found to tend to co-occur in the 100 to 150 validation repertoires.

The sequenced sample was PBMCs. This TCR came from a woman aged 18-29 years in good health and CMV-seronegative. The rearrangement uses TRBV9 and TRBJ1-3; D call uncertain. As DNA, the CDR3 is TGTGCCAGCAGCCCTCAAGGGAGCTCTGGAAACACCATATATTTT. It specifies CASSPQGSSGNTIYF.